The next 19 T cell receptor beta chains were all read from a single sample in a study of blood T cell repertoires in COVID-19. Sequenced by immunoSEQ multiplex PCR; TCRdb stores in-frame clones only, minus some. The table includes more than 250,000 clones, approximately 86% detected once. Material: peripheral blood. The source is a human donor in a cohort sampled during active COVID-19.

This clone was counted only a few times. V is TRBV23-1 and J is TRBJ2-7; D is possibly TRBD2 (6 bases). TRBV23-1 is sorted into the ORF group, with uncertain function. The CDR3 loop spans 19 amino acids. The V end lost 3 bases, the J end lost 6 bases, and 30 bases lay between the germline ends. CDR3 coding DNA: TGCGCCAGCAGTCATGGTGGCAGGGTATGCGTTGACGGGAGTGGCGAGCAGTACTTC. It specifies CASSHGGRVCVDGSGEQYF.

This chain connects TRBV12-3 or TRBV12-4 to TRBJ1-2; TRBD1 is a possible D gene (5 bases). V shed 6 bases and J shed 4 bases, with 12 bases lying between them. CDR3 length: 13 residues. The CDR3 is CASRTEGIYGYTF. The CDR3 DNA reads TGTGCCAGCAGGACGGAGGGGATCTATGGCTACACCTTC.

This chain uses TRBV2 with TRBJ1-5, with D perhaps TRBD1 (6 bases). Germline V gene sequence: CDR1 SNHLY, CDR2 FYNNEI. The CDR3 spans 15 residues. The ends were cut back, 2 bases at V and 1 base at J, with 9 bases in the middle. The CDR3 coding sequence is TGTGCCAGCAGTGAAATAGGACAGAGCAATCAGCCCCAGCATTTT. Amino acid sequence: CASSEIGQSNQPQHF.

The chain links TRBV10-3 to TRBJ1-3; D is perhaps TRBD1 (6 bases). The CDR3 loop spans 13 amino acids. V lost 8 bases and J 0 bases, leaving 8 bases between the germline ends. Germline CDR1 is ENHRY and CDR2 is SYGVKD. This chain's CDR3 is CAIGQLSGNTIYF. The CDR3 DNA follows: TGTGCCATCGGACAGCTCTCTGGAAACACCATATATTTT.

A single count supports this clone. V gene TRBV5-1 combines with J gene TRBJ2-1; D gene unclear. CDR3 length equals 16 residues. Trimming removed 0 bases from V and 2 bases from J, with 12 bases in between. The germline V gene has CDR1 SGHRS and CDR2 YFSETQ. The CDR3 bases are TGCGCCAGCAGCTTGGTGTCGCGGAAGACCTACAATGAGCAGTTCTTC. Encoded protein: CASSLVSRKTYNEQFF.

This clone was seen a single time. This chain links TRBV28 with TRBJ2-7; possible D gene TRBD1, 6 bases. This CDR3 has 12 amino acids. V lost 6 bases and J lost 6, with 12 bases in between. The germline V gene encodes CDR1 MDHEN and CDR2 SYDVKM. The CDR3 nucleotides are TGTGCCAGCAGGGCACAGGGATCCGAGCAGTACTTC. This codes for CASRAQGSEQYF.

The chain links TRBV7-2 to TRBJ2-2; tentatively, D is TRBD1 (5 bases). The ends were cut back, 6 bases at V and 3 bases at J, with 11 bases in the middle. The germline V gene has CDR1 SGHTA and CDR2 FQGNSA. The CDR3 contains 14 residues. The CDR3 spells CASSLGQYTGELFF. The CDR3 DNA is TGTGCCAGCAGTCTGGGGCAGTACACCGGGGAGCTGTTTTTT.

The chain is built from TRBV29-1 and TRBJ1-1; D gene unclear. CDR3 length equals 13 residues. Trimming pared 6 bases from V and 1 base from J, leaving 12 bases between. Per germline, CDR1 SQVTM and CDR2 ANQGSEA. The CDR3 is CSVWVGGNTEAFF. CDR3 DNA sequence: TGCAGCGTGTGGGTCGGCGGGAACACTGAAGCTTTCTTT.

The genes are TRBV28 and TRBJ1-2; 8 positions agree with TRBD1. The germline CDR1 and CDR2 sequences are MDHEN and SYDVKM. CDR3 length: 15 amino acids. V shed 2 bases, J shed 4 bases, and the junction held 6 bases outside the gene matches. In DNA, the CDR3 is TGTGCCAGCAGTTTAGGCCAGGGGGCGTTCTATGGCTACACCTTC. Its translation is CASSLGQGAFYGYTF.

This chain joins TRBV28 and TRBJ1-3; D gene unclear. The CDR3 spans 15 residues. V was shortened by 4 bases and J by 4 bases, with 14 bases between the two germline ends. The germline V gene encodes CDR1 MDHEN and CDR2 SYDVKM. CDR3 region: CASSSLERGGNTIYF. CDR3 in DNA: TGTGCCAGCAGTTCACTAGAGCGGGGAGGAAACACCATATATTTT.

This rearrangement joins TRBV5-4 to TRBJ1-3; weak D call: TRBD1 (6 bases). The ends were cut back, 0 bases at V and 2 bases at J, with 6 bases in the middle. The length of the CDR3 is 14 residues. In germline, CDR1 is SGHNT, CDR2 YYREEE (reference sequence). The CDR3 protein is CASSLDRAGNTIYF. The CDR3 DNA reads TGTGCCAGCAGCTTGGACAGGGCTGGAAACACCATATATTTT.

This clone appeared a few times. The chain carries TRBV18 and TRBJ2-7; 10 bases map to TRBD1. The CDR3 loop spans 14 amino acids. Trimming removed 6 bases from V and 3 bases from J; junction bases left unmatched: 5. CDR1 is KGHSH, CDR2 LQKENI, per germline. DNA for the CDR3: TGTGCCAGCTCCCGGACAGGGGGGGACTACGAGCAGTACTTC. It yields the protein CASSRTGGDYEQYF.

The V call is TRBV6-5, the J call TRBJ2-7, with 9 bases matching TRBD2. The CDR3 contains 14 residues. Trimming at V came to 7 bases and at J to 4 bases, leaving 8 bases not matched to a gene. Germline values: CDR1 MNHEY, CDR2 SVGAGI. CDR3 sequence: CASTGRGGEYEQYF. Written as DNA, the CDR3 is TGTGCCAGCACAGGGCGGGGGGGCGAATACGAGCAGTACTTC.

The rearrangement links TRBV4-1 to TRBJ1-3; D not resolved. CDR1 is MGHRA, CDR2 YSYEKL, per germline. CDR3 length: 15 amino acids. V lost 0 bases, J lost 5 bases, and 11 bases lay in between. This chain's CDR3 is CASSQDPYRRNTIYF. The CDR3 region has the DNA TGCGCCAGCAGCCAAGACCCTTACAGAAGAAACACCATATATTTT.

V usage is TRBV5-8 and J usage is TRBJ1-1, with D maybe TRBD1 (5 bases). V lost 2 bases and J lost 3, with 11 bases in between. CDR3 size: 14 residues. Germline V CDR1 and CDR2: SGHTS, YDEGEE. DNA of the CDR3: TGTGCCAGCAGCTTTAGGCAGGGTCACACTGAAGCTTTCTTT. Translation gives CASSFRQGHTEAFF.

The chain links TRBV28 to TRBJ1-1, with 9 nucleotides matching TRBD1. This CDR3 contains 14 residues. Germline CDR1 reads MDHEN; CDR2 reads SYDVKM. J lost 2 bases, V lost 6 bases, and 4 bases had no gene match. The CDR3 DNA reads TGTGCCAGCAGACCGGGACAGGGTAACACTGAAGCTTTCTTT. This gives the protein CASRPGQGNTEAFF.

The chain carries TRBV11-3 and TRBJ2-7; tentative D call: TRBD1 (5 bases). With 4 bases removed from V and 3 bases from J, the gap between germline ends came to 19 bases. The CDR3 runs to 16 residues. CDR1 and CDR2 from the germline V gene are SGHNT and YENEEA. In DNA, the CDR3 is TGTGCCAGCAGCTCACGACACCTCCGGACATTCTACGAGCAGTACTTC. This encodes CASSSRHLRTFYEQYF.

The chain combines TRBV6-4 with TRBJ2-1; the D gene is possibly TRBD1 (6 bases). CDR3 length: 13 residues. Trimming took off 6 bases at V and 4 bases at J, with 10 bases between the two ends. Per germline, CDR1 MRHNA and CDR2 SNTAGT. CDR3 residues: CASSRDTYNEQFF. In DNA, the CDR3 is TGTGCCAGCAGCAGGGACACTTACAATGAGCAGTTCTTC.

The chain recombines TRBV11-2 with TRBJ2-3, with D uncertain. Germline V gene lookup returns CDR1 SGHAT and CDR2 FQNNGV. Trimming removed 2 bases at V and 3 bases at J, with 9 bases between. CDR3 size: 14 residues. CDR3 nucleotides: TGTGCCAGCAGCTTACTCGTTCGGACAGATACGCAGTATTTT. Translation gives CASSLLVRTDTQYF.